Below, one T cell receptor beta chain is given with its context. Its matching antigen is unknown. These data belong to a study of a mutant IDH1 vaccine in newly diagnosed glioma. In the study overall: With temozolomide cycles, or 4-6 weeks after radiotherapy alone, vaccination was started. Receipt of radiotherapy, temozolomide, or both preceded the study, and most received both.

Method: immunoSEQ multiplex PCR; TCRdb's copy keeps in-frame clones and lacks some. The sample shows about 44,000 clones, more than 85% of them seen only once. The CDR3 sequence is 14 residues long. Germline V lookup: CDR1 SQVTM, CDR2 ANQGSEA. Between the trimmed V and J ends, which lost 6 bases and 4 bases, there was a span of 19 bases. Specified time point: week 23, last vaccination. What each vaccine dose contained was 300 ug of mutant IDH1 20-mer peptide, accompanied by topical imiquimod. The study enrolled donors with new WHO grade 3 or 4 IDH1-mutant, ATRX-lost astrocytomas. The chain uses TRBV29-1 and TRBJ2-7; D may be TRBD1 or TRBD2 (5 bases each). This receptor was taken from a man aged 50-59 years with glioma. The sample was PBMCs, taken from a glioma patient whose treatment included an IDH1 peptide vaccine. The CDR3 DNA reads TGCAGCGTGTCGGTCGGGGCAGGCGCTTACGAGCAGTACTTC. It encodes CSVSVGAGAYEQYF.